This TCR beta chain was sequenced in a study of cytomegalovirus exposure and HLA in healthy donors. Study results and limitations: When analyzed later, a missense DCLRE1C variant was found to be linked to TCR beta V- and J-gene trimming.

To note about this clone: What it binds is unknown.

V shed 4 bases, J shed 5 bases, and the junction held 4 bases outside the gene matches. Germline CDR1 and CDR2: LNHDA and SQIVND (reference sequence). The CDR3 length is 15 residues. It was with 60 Vbeta and 13 Jbeta primers that the PCR ran. Some clones are missing from TCRdb's copy, which holds only in-frame ones; the method was immunoSEQ multiplex PCR. The table has around 130,000 clones, 65% to 90% seen once. The sequenced sample consisted of PBMCs. The receptor's source is a man aged 45-65 years in good health and CMV-seronegative. The rearrangement uses TRBV19 and TRBJ2-3; 12 bases agree with TRBD2. CDR3 amino acids: CASSTSGGAGDTQYF. The CDR3 DNA sequence: TGTGCCAGTAGTACTAGCGGGGGGGCCGGAGATACGCAGTATTTT.